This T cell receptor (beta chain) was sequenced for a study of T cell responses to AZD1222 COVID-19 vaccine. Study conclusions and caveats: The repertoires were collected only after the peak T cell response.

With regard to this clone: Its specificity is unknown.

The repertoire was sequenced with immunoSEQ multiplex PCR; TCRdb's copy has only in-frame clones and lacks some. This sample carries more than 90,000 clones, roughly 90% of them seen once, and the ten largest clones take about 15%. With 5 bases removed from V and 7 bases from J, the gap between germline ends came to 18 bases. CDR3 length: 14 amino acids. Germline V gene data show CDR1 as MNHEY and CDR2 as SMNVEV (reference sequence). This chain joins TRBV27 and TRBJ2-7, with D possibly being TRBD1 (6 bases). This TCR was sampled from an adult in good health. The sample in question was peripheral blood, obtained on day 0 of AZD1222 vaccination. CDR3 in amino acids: CASSGLGARGEQYF. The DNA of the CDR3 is TGTGCCAGCAGTGGTTTAGGGGCAAGGGGGGAGCAGTACTTC.